These 30 T cell receptor beta chains share one sample of origin, sequenced in a study of post-analysis software for immune sequencing data. Findings and caveats of the study: When patients were compared with controls, four or five TRBV segments were more frequent, TRBV5-6, TRBV5-1 and TRBV20-1 among them.

Tagging with unique molecular identifiers was a feature of the TCR beta cDNA libraries. TCRdb re-called the PCR reads through MiXCR, storing one row per CDR3 protein. This sample has hundreds of thousands of distinct CDR3 sequences, with 25% to 30% found just once. These receptors lack a known antigen. The sequenced material came from blood. The receptors derive from a girl aged 5-17 years with multiple sclerosis.

This chain uses TRBV27 with TRBJ2-2, with D possibly called TRBD1 or TRBD2 (5 bases each). This CDR3 comprises 13 residues. Trimming left V 7 bases short and J 3 bases short, with 9 bases between. CDR1 MNHEY and CDR2 SMNVEV come from the germline V gene (reference sequence). The CDR3 coding sequence is TGTGCCAGCACCGGGGCGTACACCGGGGAGCTGTTTTTT. It yields the protein CASTGAYTGELFF.

As regards this clonotype: A much larger clone differs by one base, so this may be a read error. J is TRBJ2-5 and V is TRBV29-1; 8 bases fit TRBD1. The CDR3 runs to 15 residues. The J segment lost 1 base and the V segment lost 4 bases, leaving 8 bases of the junction unmatched. Germline lookup yields CDR1 SQVTM and CDR2 ANQGSEA. CDR3 sequence: CSVGRTGGIQETQYF. CDR3 DNA: TGCAGCGTTGGGAGAACAGGGGGAATCCAAGAGACCCAGTACTTC.

The rearrangement joins TRBV20-1 to TRBJ1-5; D perhaps matches TRBD1 (5 bases). The CDR3 length is 12 residues. Per the germline V gene, CDR1 is DFQATT and CDR2 is SNEGSKA (reference sequence). The CDR3: CSAARGLQPQHF. The CDR3 DNA is TGCAGCGCGGCGAGGGGCCTCCAGCCCCAGCATTTT.

The sample holds a few counts of this clonotype. At one end, the junction sequence differs from germline, possibly due to a read error. The CDR3 sequence is CASSEGGQGLVNYGYTF. CDR3 nucleotides: TGTGCCAGCAGCGAAGGGGGACAGGGACTCGTAAACTATGGCTACACCTTC. The chain carries TRBV6-1 and TRBJ1-2; the match to TRBD1 covers 9 bases. The CDR3 runs 17 residues. Per the germline V gene, CDR1 is MNHNS and CDR2 is SASEGT.

J is TRBJ2-7 and V is TRBV29-1, with 9 bases that match TRBD2. Per the germline V gene, CDR1 is SQVTM and CDR2 is ANQGSEA. The CDR3 contains 13 residues. J lost 1 base, V lost 4 bases, and 2 bases had no gene match. The CDR3 protein is CSVGSGSSYEQYF. The CDR3, as DNA: TGCAGCGTTGGTAGCGGGAGTTCCTACGAGCAGTACTTC.

This chain links TRBV24-1 with TRBJ2-3; tentative D call: TRBD1 (5 bases). The CDR3 contains 16 residues. The V and J ends lost 1 base and 4 bases respectively, with 14 bases between them. CDR1 and CDR2 (germline): KGHDR, SFDVKD. CDR3 sequence: CATSDFPGKSPDTQYF. CDR3 nucleotides: TGTGCCACCAGTGATTTCCCAGGGAAAAGCCCAGATACGCAGTATTTT.

The gene calls are TRBV25-1 and TRBJ2-1, with a possible D match to TRBD1 (6 bases). The length of the CDR3 is 16 residues. CDR1 is MGHDK, CDR2 SYGVNS, per germline. Between the trimmed V and J ends, which lost 5 bases and 0 bases, there was a span of 14 bases. CDR3 bases: TGTGCCAGCAGTTCGTCCAAGGACAGCTCCTACAATGAGCAGTTCTTC. Translation: CASSSSKDSSYNEQFF.

V usage is TRBV24-1 and J usage is TRBJ2-3, with a tentative D call TRBD2 (5 bases). The CDR3 totals 12 residues. The ends were cut back, 6 bases at V and 6 bases at J, with 9 bases in the middle. Germline V gene sequence: CDR1 KGHDR, CDR2 SFDVKD. DNA for the CDR3: TGTGCCACCAGTAGCGGCGGGGATACGCAGTATTTT. Protein sequence: CATSSGGDTQYF.

The table lists this clonotype with a count of one. The chain employs TRBV10-2 and TRBJ1-1; 7 bases fit TRBD1. Germline CDR1 is WSHSY and CDR2 is SAAADI. Trimming removed 4 bases from V and 4 bases from J; junction bases left unmatched: 9. CDR3 length equals 15 residues. DNA for the CDR3: TGCGCCAGCAGTGGGACAACCACAGGGGTCACTGAAGCTTTCTTT. Amino acids: CASSGTTTGVTEAFF.

There are a few counts of this clonotype. The rearrangement joins TRBV5-1 to TRBJ2-7, with 14 bases fitting TRBD2. CDR1 is SGHRS and CDR2 is YFSETQ in the germline V gene. V was clipped by 5 bases and J by 6 bases; unmatched bases: 10. The CDR3 consists of 16 residues. CDR3 residues: CASRQGGLAGGVEQYF. CDR3 nucleotide sequence: TGCGCCAGCAGACAGGGTGGACTAGCGGGAGGTGTCGAGCAGTACTTC.

Only a few counts were recorded for this clonotype. The chain recombines TRBV7-2 with TRBJ2-3; TRBD2 is a possible D gene (6 bases). Trimming cost V 2 bases and J 3 bases, with 12 bases left between them. Germline-derived CDR1 and CDR2 are SGHTA and FQGNSA. This CDR3 contains 15 residues. The CDR3 region has the DNA TGTGCCAGCAGCTTATTTTACCGGGGGACAGATACGCAGTATTTT. Its protein product is CASSLFYRGTDTQYF.

This clonotype was found a few times. This chain uses TRBV7-9 with TRBJ2-7; D not certain. V was trimmed by 1 base and J by 2 bases, leaving 9 bases between them. This CDR3 contains 14 residues. Germline V gene sequence: CDR1 SEHNR, CDR2 FQNEAQ (reference sequence). CDR3 in amino acids: CASSLVTSAYEQYF. The CDR3 DNA reads TGTGCCAGCAGCTTAGTCACATCCGCCTACGAGCAGTACTTC.

V usage is TRBV29-1 and J usage is TRBJ2-7; the D gene is possibly TRBD1 (5 bases). This CDR3 contains 12 residues. Per germline, CDR1 SQVTM and CDR2 ANQGSEA. V was trimmed by 3 bases and J by 5 bases, leaving 11 bases between them. The CDR3 is CSVDGHGDEQYF. In DNA, the CDR3 is TGCAGCGTTGATGGACATGGCGACGAGCAGTACTTC.

The chain combines TRBV11-2 with TRBJ2-1; TRBD2 agrees at 11 bases. Germline values: CDR1 SGHAT, CDR2 FQNNGV. V lost 0 bases to trimming and J lost 11 bases; unmatched junction nucleotides: 3. This CDR3 has 14 amino acids. The DNA of the CDR3 is TGTGCCAGCAGCTTAGAACGACTAGCGGGGCAGCAGTTCTTC. This codes for CASSLERLAGQQFF.

This clonotype was seen only a few times. The chain employs TRBV24-1 and TRBJ2-3; D is ambiguous. CDR3 size: 15 residues. V lost 10 bases to trimming and J lost 2 bases, with 18 bases between them. Germline V gene lookup returns CDR1 KGHDR and CDR2 SFDVKD. CDR3 coding DNA: TGTGCCACAGCCCAGACCGGAGACCTCACAGATACGCAGTATTTT. Its translation is CATAQTGDLTDTQYF.

The chain uses TRBV20-1 and TRBJ1-2, with 7 bases aligning to TRBD1. Germline V lookup: CDR1 DFQATT, CDR2 SNEGSKA (reference sequence). This CDR3 has 14 residues. V was clipped by 5 bases and J by 5 bases; unmatched bases: 11. CDR3 sequence reads: CSAYGDRNFYGYTF. DNA for the CDR3: TGCAGTGCTTACGGGGACAGAAACTTTTATGGCTACACCTTC.

This clonotype showed up just a few times. The chain employs TRBV20-1 and TRBJ2-1, with 8 positions matching TRBD2. V was pared by 5 bases and J by 2 bases, with 11 bases of the junction left unmatched. The CDR3 extends over 16 amino acids. CDR1 and CDR2 (germline): DFQATT, SNEGSKA (reference sequence). The CDR3 sequence is CSALPVAGGTYNEQFF. In nucleotides, the CDR3 is TGCAGTGCTCTCCCGGTGGCGGGGGGTACCTACAATGAGCAGTTCTTC.

In this sample, this clonotype turned up a few times. V and J are TRBV6-6 and TRBJ1-1, with 9 bases lining up with TRBD1. Germline CDR1 is MNHNY and CDR2 is SVGAGI (reference sequence). The J segment lost 4 bases and the V segment lost 8 bases, leaving 8 bases of the junction unmatched. The CDR3 is 14 residues long. For the CDR3, the DNA is TGTGCCAGCGGGCAACAGGGGGCGGGCACTGAAGCTTTCTTT. This translates into CASGQQGAGTEAFF.

The gene calls are TRBV20-1 and TRBJ1-2, with 7 nucleotides matching TRBD1. The CDR3 contains 13 residues. CDR1 is DFQATT and CDR2 is SNEGSKA in the germline V gene (reference sequence). Losses at the gene ends were 6 bases for V and 0 bases for J; bases not matched to a gene: 4. The CDR3 reads CSARGGANYGYTF. CDR3 DNA: TGCAGTGCCAGGGGGGGAGCTAACTATGGCTACACCTTC.

The chain recombines TRBV12-3 or TRBV12-4 with TRBJ1-1; D possibly corresponds to TRBD1 (5 bases). The V end lost 5 bases, the J end lost 10 bases, and 14 bases lay between the germline ends. The CDR3 sequence is 12 residues long. As DNA, the CDR3 is TGTGCCAGCAGTGGGGGGACGGGAGGAGCTTTCTTT. Its translation is CASSGGTGGAFF.

This clonotype was counted between two and nine times. The genes are TRBV29-1 and TRBJ1-2, with a possible D match to TRBD1 (5 bases). This CDR3 region has 14 residues. The ends were cut back, 0 bases at V and 4 bases at J, with 12 bases in the middle. CDR1 is SQVTM and CDR2 is ANQGSEA in the germline V gene. CDR3 protein: CSVEDRVGGYGYTF. CDR3 DNA sequence: TGCAGCGTTGAAGACAGGGTGGGCGGCTATGGCTACACCTTC.

The chain has TRBV7-2 and TRBJ1-2; 9 bases line up with TRBD1. Trimming cost V 7 bases and J 4 bases; bases outside gene matches: 10. The CDR3 is 15 amino acids. Germline CDR1 and CDR2: SGHTA and FQGNSA. The CDR3: CASTVTGGSGYGYTF. CDR3 nucleotide sequence: TGTGCCAGCACCGTTACAGGGGGCAGTGGCTATGGCTACACCTTC.

The chain uses TRBV18 and TRBJ2-4; D may be TRBD2 (7 bases). CDR3 size: 16 residues. Trimming left V 2 bases short and J 1 base short, with 12 bases between. The germline CDR1 and CDR2 sequences are KGHSH and LQKENI. CDR3 sequence: CASSPGGASAKNIQYF. The CDR3 DNA is TGTGCCAGCTCACCAGGGGGGGCGTCGGCCAAAAACATTCAGTACTTC.

The chain recombines TRBV12-3 or TRBV12-4 with TRBJ2-5; D is ambiguous. This CDR3 has 14 residues. The V end lost 3 bases, the J end lost 5 bases, and 13 bases lay between the germline ends. CDR3 sequence reads: CASSFPGPWETQYF. In nucleotides, the CDR3 is TGTGCCAGCAGTTTCCCTGGGCCATGGGAGACCCAGTACTTC.

This chain links TRBV24-1 with TRBJ2-3, with D perhaps assigned TRBD1 or TRBD2 (5 bases each). The germline V and J ends were trimmed by 12 bases and 2 bases, with 14 bases remaining between them. There are 13 residues in the CDR3. The germline gives CDR1 KGHDR, CDR2 SFDVKD. In nucleotides, the CDR3 is TGTGCCCATCCAGGGACGATCACAGATACGCAGTATTTT. Translated: CAHPGTITDTQYF.

With regard to this clonotype: Possible read error: a much larger clone is one base away. The chain employs TRBV29-1 and TRBJ2-1; TRBD2 matches at 10 bases. With V trimmed by 8 bases and J by 15 bases, 10 bases remained unmatched. CDR1 and CDR2 (germline): SQVTM, ANQGSEA. The CDR3 consists of 11 residues. The CDR3 DNA sequence: TGCAGCATTGGTCGACTAGCGGGTTGGTTCTTC. Translated, it gives CSIGRLAGWFF.

V and J are TRBV12-3 or TRBV12-4 and TRBJ1-1; maybe TRBD1 (5 bases). The germline V and J ends were trimmed by 7 bases and 1 base, with 13 bases remaining between them. The CDR3 consists of 14 residues. The CDR3 loop is CASNPGRRNTEAFF. The CDR3 DNA follows: TGTGCCAGCAATCCGGGACGGAGGAACACTGAAGCTTTCTTT.

As for this clonotype: Since a much larger clone is just one base distant, this may be a read error. The V call is TRBV3-1, the J call TRBJ2-7; the D gene could be TRBD1 or TRBD2 (7 bases each). Trimming took off 7 bases at V and 7 bases at J, with 17 bases between the two ends. Germline CDR1 is LGHDT and CDR2 is YNNKEL (reference sequence). The CDR3 is 13 amino acids. This CDR3 is CASKKQGRDEQYF. CDR3 sequence (DNA): TGTGCCAGCAAGAAACAGGGGAGGGATGAGCAGTACTTC.

This clonotype was detected only a few times. The chain joins TRBV6-6 to TRBJ1-5, with D uncertain. Germline assignment: CDR1 MNHNY and CDR2 SVGAGI (reference sequence). CDR3 length equals 14 residues. Trimming took 4 bases from V and 6 from J, leaving 13 bases between them. In DNA, the CDR3 is TGTGCCAGCAGTTTCCCTCTCCCCAGTCAGCCCCAGCATTTT. Translation: CASSFPLPSQPQHF.

This chain connects TRBV4-3 to TRBJ2-5; no reliable D call. The germline gives CDR1 LGHNA, CDR2 YSLEER. CDR3 length: 15 amino acids. Deletions cut 1 base from V and 3 bases from J, with 12 bases between. For the CDR3, the DNA is TGCGCCAGCAGCCAAGCGCGGCACCTGGAAGAGACCCAGTACTTC. It codes for CASSQARHLEETQYF.